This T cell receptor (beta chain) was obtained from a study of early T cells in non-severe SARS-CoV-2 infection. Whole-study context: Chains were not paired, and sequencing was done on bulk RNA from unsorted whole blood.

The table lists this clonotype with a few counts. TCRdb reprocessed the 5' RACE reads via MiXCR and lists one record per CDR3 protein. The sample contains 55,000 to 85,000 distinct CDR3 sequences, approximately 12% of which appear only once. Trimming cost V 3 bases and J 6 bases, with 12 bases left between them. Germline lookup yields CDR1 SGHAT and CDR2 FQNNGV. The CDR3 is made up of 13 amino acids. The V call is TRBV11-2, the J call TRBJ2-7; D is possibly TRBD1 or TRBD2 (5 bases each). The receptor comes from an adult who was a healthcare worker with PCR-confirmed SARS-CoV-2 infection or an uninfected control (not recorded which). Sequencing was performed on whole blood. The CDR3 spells CASSFLRGGEQYF. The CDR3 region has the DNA TGTGCCAGCAGCTTTCTCCGGGGCGGCGAGCAGTACTTC.